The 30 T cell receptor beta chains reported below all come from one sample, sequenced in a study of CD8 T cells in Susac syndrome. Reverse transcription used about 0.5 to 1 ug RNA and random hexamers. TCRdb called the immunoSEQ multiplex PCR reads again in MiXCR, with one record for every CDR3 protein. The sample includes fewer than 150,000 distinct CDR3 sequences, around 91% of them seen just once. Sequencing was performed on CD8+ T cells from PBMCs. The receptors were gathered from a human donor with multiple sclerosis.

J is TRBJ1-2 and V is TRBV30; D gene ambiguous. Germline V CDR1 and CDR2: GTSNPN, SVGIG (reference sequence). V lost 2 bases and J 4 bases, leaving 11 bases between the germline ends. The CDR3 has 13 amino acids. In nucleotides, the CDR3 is TGTGCCTGGAGTTGGTCAGGAAGCTATGGCTACACCTTC. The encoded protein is CAWSWSGSYGYTF.

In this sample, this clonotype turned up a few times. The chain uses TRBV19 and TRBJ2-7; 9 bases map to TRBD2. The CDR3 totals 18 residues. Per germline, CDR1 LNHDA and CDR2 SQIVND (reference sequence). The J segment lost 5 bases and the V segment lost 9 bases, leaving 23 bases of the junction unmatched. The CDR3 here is CASSRKPPGLAVSNEQYF. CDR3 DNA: TGTGCCAGCTCGAGAAAACCCCCGGGACTAGCAGTATCAAACGAGCAGTACTTC.

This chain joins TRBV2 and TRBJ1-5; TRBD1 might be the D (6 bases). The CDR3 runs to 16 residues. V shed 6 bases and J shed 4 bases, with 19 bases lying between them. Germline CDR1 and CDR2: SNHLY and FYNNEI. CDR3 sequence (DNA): TGTGCCAGCAGCGTGGACAGCCTGGGACCTAATCAGCCCCAGCATTTT. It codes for CASSVDSLGPNQPQHF.

Here the CDR3 DNA reads TGTGCCAGCAGTTTCCAGGTTGCGAACACCGGGGAGCTGTTTTTT. This codes for CASSFQVANTGELFF. V gene TRBV27 combines with J gene TRBJ2-2; D gene unclear. Trimming removed 3 bases at V and 0 bases at J, with 8 bases between. From germline, CDR1 is MNHEY and CDR2 SMNVEV (reference sequence). CDR3 length: 15 residues.

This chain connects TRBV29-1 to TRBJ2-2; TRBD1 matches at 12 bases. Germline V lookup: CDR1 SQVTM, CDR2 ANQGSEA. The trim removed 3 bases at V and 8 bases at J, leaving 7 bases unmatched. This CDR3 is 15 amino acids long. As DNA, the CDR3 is TGCAGCGTTGAGGGGACAGGGGGCTGGGCTGGGGAGCTGTTTTTT. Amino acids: CSVEGTGGWAGELFF.

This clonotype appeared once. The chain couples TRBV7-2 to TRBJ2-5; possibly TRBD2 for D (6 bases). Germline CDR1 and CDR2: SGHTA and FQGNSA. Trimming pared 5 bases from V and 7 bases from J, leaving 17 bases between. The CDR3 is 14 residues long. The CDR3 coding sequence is TGTGCCAGCAGCGACGGGGACTCCTGGGCGACCCAGTACTTC. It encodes CASSDGDSWATQYF.

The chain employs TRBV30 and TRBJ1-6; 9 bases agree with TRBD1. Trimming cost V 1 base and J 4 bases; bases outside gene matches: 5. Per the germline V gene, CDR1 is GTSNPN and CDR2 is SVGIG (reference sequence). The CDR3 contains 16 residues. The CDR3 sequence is CAWSDGGTGYNSPLHF. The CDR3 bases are TGTGCCTGGAGTGACGGCGGGACAGGGTATAATTCACCCCTCCACTTT. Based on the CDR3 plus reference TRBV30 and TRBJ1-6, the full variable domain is SQTIHQWPATLVQPVGSPLSLECTVEGTSNPNLYWYRQAAGRGLQLLFYSVGIGQISSEVPQNLSASRPQDRQFILSSKKLLLSDSGFYLCAWSDGGTGYNSPLHFGNGTRLTVT.

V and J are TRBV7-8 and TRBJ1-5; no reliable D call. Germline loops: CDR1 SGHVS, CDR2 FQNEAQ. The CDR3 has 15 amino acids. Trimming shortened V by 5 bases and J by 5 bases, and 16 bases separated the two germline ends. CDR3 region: CASSPRTEIDQPQHF. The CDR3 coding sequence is TGTGCCAGCAGCCCCAGGACCGAAATTGATCAGCCCCAGCATTTT.

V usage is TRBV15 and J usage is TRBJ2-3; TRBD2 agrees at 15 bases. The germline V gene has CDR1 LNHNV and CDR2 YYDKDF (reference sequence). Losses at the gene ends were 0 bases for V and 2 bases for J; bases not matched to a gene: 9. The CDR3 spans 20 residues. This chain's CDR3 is CATSRDEGLAGGIPTDTQYF. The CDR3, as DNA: TGTGCCACCAGCAGAGATGAAGGACTAGCGGGAGGGATACCCACAGATACGCAGTATTTT.

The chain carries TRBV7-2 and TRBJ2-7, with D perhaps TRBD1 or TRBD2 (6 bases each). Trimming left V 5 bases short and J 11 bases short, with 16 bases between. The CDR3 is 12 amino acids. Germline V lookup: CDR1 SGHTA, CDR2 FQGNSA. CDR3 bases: TGTGCCAGCAGCCTGGGGGGCCCCATAAAGTACTTC. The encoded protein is CASSLGGPIKYF.

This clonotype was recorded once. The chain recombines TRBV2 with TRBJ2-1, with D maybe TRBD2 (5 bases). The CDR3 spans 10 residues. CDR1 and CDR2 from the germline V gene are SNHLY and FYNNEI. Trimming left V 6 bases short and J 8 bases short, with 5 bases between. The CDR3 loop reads CASRADEQFF. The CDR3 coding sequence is TGTGCCAGCAGAGCGGATGAGCAGTTCTTC.

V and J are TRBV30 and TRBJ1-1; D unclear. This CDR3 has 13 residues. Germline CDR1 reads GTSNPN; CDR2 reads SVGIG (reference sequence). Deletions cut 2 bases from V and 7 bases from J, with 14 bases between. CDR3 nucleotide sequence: TGTGCCTGGAGTCCCGACGGCCCAGATGAAGCTTTCTTT. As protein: CAWSPDGPDEAFF. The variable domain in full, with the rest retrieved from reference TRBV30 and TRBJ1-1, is SQTIHQWPATLVQPVGSPLSLECTVEGTSNPNLYWYRQAAGRGLQLLFYSVGIGQISSEVPQNLSASRPQDRQFILSSKKLLLSDSGFYLCAWSPDGPDEAFFGQGTRLTVV.

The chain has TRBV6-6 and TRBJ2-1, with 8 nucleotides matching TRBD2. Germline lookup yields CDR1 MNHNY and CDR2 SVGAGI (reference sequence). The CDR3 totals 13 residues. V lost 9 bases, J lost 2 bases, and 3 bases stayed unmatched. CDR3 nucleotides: TGTGCCAGTACACTAGCGGCCTACAATGAGCAGTTCTTC. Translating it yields CASTLAAYNEQFF.

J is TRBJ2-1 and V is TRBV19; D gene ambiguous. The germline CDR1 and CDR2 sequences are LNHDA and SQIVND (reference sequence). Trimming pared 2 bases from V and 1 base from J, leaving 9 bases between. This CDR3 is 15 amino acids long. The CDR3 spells CASSIPGPSYNEQFF. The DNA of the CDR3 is TGTGCCAGTAGTATACCCGGCCCGTCCTACAATGAGCAGTTCTTC.

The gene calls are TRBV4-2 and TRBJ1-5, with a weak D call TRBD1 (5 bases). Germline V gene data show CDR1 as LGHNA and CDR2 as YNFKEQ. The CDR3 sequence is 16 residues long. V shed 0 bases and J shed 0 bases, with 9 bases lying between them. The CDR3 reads CASSQEGEYSNQPQHF. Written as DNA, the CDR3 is TGTGCCAGCAGCCAAGAAGGGGAATATAGCAATCAGCCCCAGCATTTT.

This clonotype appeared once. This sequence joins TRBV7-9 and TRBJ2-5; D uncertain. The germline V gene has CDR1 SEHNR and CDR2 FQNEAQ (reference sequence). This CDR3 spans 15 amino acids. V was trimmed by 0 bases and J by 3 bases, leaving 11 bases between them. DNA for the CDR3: TGTGCCAGCAGCTTAGCGCAGACTTTTGAAGAGACCCAGTACTTC. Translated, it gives CASSLAQTFEETQYF.

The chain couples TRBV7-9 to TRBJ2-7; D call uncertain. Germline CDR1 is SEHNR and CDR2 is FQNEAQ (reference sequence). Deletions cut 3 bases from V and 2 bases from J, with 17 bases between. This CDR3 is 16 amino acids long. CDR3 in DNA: TGTGCCAGCAGCTTCGGTCCCGCGGCTGCACCCTACGAGCAGTACTTC. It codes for CASSFGPAAAPYEQYF.

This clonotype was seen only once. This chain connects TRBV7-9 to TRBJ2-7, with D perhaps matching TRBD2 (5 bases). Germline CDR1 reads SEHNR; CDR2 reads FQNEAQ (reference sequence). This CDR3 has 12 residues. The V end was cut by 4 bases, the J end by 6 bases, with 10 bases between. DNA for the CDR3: TGTGCCAGCAGCTCCGGGGTCGGCGAGCAGTACTTC. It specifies CASSSGVGEQYF.

This chain's CDR3 is CASSWQGPEQYF. CDR3 DNA sequence: TGTGCCAGCAGTTGGCAGGGGCCCGAGCAGTACTTC. The V gene is TRBV13, the J gene TRBJ2-7; maybe TRBD1 (6 bases). The CDR3 spans 12 residues. The V gene lost 6 bases and the J gene lost 6 bases, with 12 bases spanning the gap. CDR1 and CDR2 from the germline V gene are PRHDT and FYEKMQ (reference sequence).

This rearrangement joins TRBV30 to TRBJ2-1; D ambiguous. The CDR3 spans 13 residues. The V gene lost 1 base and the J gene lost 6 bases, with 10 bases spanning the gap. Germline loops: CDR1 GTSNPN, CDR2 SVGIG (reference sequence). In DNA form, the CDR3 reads TGTGCCTGGAGTGGGGCGGCACTCAATGAGCAGTTCTTC. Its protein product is CAWSGAALNEQFF.

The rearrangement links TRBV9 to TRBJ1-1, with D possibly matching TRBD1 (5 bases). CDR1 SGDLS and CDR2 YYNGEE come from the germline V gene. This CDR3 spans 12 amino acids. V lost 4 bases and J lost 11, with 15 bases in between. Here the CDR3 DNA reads TGTGCCAGCAGCCTAAGACCGGGGGAGGCTTTCTTT. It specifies CASSLRPGEAFF.

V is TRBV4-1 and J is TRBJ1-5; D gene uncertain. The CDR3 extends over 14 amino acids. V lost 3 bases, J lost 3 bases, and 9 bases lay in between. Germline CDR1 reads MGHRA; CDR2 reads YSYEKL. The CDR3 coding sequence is TGCGCCAGCAGCCACCTAGACGACAATCAGCCCCAGCATTTT. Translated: CASSHLDDNQPQHF.

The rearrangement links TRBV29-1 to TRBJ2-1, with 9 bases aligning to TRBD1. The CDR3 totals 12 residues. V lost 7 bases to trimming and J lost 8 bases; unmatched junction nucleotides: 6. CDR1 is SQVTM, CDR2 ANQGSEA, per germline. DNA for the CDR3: TGCAGCGCAGGGACAGGGTTGCATGAGCAGTTCTTC. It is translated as CSAGTGLHEQFF.

The CDR3 reads CATSGQMNTEAFF. In DNA, the CDR3 is TGTGCCACCAGCGGCCAGATGAACACTGAAGCTTTCTTT. The chain links TRBV24-1 to TRBJ1-1, with D unresolved. V dropped 7 bases and J dropped 0 bases, with 8 bases sitting between them. Germline V gene lookup returns CDR1 KGHDR and CDR2 SFDVKD. CDR3 length: 13 residues.

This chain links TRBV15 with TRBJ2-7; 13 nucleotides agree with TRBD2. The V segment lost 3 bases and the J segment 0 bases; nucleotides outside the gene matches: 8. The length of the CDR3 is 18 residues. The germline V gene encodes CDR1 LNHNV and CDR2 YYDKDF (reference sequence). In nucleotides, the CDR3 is TGTGCCACCAGCAGCACTAGCGGGAGGGCCGTGAGCTCCTACGAGCAGTACTTC. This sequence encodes CATSSTSGRAVSSYEQYF.

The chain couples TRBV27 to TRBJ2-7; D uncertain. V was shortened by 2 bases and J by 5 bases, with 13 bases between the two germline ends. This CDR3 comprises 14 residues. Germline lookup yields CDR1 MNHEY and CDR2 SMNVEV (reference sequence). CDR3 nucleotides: TGTGCCAGCAGTTTAGTGGATAGGTTGGACGAGCAGTACTTC. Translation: CASSLVDRLDEQYF.

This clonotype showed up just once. The CDR3 nucleotides read TGTGCCACCAGCAGAGTTAGCAACAATGAGCAGTTCTTC. Translating it yields CATSRVSNNEQFF. The chain recombines TRBV15 with TRBJ2-1; no reliable D call. CDR1 is LNHNV, CDR2 YYDKDF, per germline (reference sequence). V was clipped by 1 base and J by 5 bases, with 6 bases between them. The CDR3 contains 13 residues.

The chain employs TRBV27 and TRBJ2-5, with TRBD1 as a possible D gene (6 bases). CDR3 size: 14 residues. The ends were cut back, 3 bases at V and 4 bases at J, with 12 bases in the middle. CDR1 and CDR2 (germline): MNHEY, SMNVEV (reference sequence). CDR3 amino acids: CASSFSGHGETQYF. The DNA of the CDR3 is TGTGCCAGCAGTTTCTCGGGACATGGAGAGACCCAGTACTTC.

The CDR3 reads CASSAWEGPEQYF. CDR3 coding DNA: TGTGCCAGCAGCGCCTGGGAAGGGCCCGAGCAGTACTTC. The chain has TRBV3-1 and TRBJ2-7; D is undetermined. Germline CDR1 reads LGHDT; CDR2 reads YNNKEL (reference sequence). With 5 bases removed from V and 6 bases from J, the gap between germline ends came to 14 bases. The CDR3 extends over 13 amino acids.

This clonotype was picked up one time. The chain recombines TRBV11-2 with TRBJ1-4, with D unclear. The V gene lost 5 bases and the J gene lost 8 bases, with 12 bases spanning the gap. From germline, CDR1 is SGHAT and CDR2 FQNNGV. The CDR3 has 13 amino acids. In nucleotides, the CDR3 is TGTGCCAGCAGCGTTCATGAGGGCGAAAAACTGTTTTTT. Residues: CASSVHEGEKLFF.